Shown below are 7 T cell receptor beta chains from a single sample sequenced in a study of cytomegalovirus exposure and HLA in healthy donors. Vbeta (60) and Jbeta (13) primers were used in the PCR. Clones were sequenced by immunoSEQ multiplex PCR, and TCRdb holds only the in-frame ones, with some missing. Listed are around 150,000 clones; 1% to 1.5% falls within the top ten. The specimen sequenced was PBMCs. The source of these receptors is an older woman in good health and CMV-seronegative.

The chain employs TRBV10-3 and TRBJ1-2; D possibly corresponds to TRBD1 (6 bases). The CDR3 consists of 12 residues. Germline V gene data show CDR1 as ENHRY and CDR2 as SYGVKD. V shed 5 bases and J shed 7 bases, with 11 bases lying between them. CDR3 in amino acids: CAISPQGSGYTF. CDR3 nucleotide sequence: TGTGCCATCAGTCCACAGGGTTCTGGCTACACCTTC.

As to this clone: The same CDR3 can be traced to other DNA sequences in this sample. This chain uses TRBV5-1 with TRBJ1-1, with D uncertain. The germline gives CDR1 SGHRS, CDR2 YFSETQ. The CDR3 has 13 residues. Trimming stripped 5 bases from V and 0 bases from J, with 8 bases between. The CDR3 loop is CASSEAVNTEAFF. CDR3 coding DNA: TGCGCCAGCAGTGAGGCGGTGAACACTGAAGCTTTCTTT.

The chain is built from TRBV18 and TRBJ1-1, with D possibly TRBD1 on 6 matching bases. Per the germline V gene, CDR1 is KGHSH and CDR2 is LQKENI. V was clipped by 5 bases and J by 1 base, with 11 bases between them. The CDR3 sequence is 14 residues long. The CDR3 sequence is CASSIGTSNTEAFF. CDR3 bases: TGTGCCAGCTCAATCGGGACATCGAACACTGAAGCTTTCTTT. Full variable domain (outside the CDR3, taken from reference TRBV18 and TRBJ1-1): NAGVMQNPRHLVRRRGQEARLRCSPMKGHSHVYWYRQLPEEGLKFMVYLQKENIIDESGMPKERFSAEFPKEGPSILRIQQVVRGDSAAYFCASSIGTSNTEAFFGQGTRLTVV.

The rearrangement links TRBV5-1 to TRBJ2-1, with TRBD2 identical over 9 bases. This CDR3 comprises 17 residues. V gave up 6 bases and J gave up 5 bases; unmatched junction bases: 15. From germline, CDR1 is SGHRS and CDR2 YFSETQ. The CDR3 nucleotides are TGCGCCAGCACCACGGGGAGCGGGAGGCGGGGGAACAATGAGCAGTTCTTC. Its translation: CASTTGSGRRGNNEQFF.

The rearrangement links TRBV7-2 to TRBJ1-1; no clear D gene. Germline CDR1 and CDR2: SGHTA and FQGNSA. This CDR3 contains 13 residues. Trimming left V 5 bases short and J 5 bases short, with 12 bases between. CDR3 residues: CASSLLEETEAFF. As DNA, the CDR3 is TGTGCCAGCAGCCTTCTTGAGGAGACTGAAGCTTTCTTT.

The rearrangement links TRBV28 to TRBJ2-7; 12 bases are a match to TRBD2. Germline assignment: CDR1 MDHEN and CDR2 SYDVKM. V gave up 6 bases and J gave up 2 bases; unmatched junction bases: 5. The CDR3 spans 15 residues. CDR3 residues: CASRAGLAGTYEQYF. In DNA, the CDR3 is TGTGCCAGCAGAGCCGGACTAGCGGGGACCTACGAGCAGTACTTC.

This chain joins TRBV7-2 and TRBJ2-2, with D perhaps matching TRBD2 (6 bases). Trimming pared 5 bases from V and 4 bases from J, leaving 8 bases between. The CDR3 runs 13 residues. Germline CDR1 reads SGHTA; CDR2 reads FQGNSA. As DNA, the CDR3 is TGTGCCAGCAGCCCCGGGGGCACCGGGGAGCTGTTTTTT. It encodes CASSPGGTGELFF. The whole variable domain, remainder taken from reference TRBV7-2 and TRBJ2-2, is GAGVSQSPSNKVTEKGKDVELRCDPISGHTALYWYRQSLGQGLEFLIYFQGNSAPDKSGLPSDRFSAERTGGSVSTLTIQRTQQEDSAVYLCASSPGGTGELFFGEGSRLTVL.